A selection of T cell receptor beta chains follows, all from one sample in a study of cytomegalovirus exposure and HLA in healthy donors. Produced via immunoSEQ multiplex PCR; TCRdb's table is partial and in-frame only. In the table there are 80,000 to 100,000 clones, about 81% of which are singletons. The sequenced sample was PBMCs. All receptors come from a man aged 35-49 years in good health and CMV-seronegative. CDR3s include the opening cysteine and the closing phenylalanine or tryptophan. The order of the fields is D gene, clone size, J gene, V gene, CDR3 DNA, CDR3 protein. A D gene is named only where the DNA matches it firmly. Some rows mark clone size as missing; the rest say once, few, many or name a class of expanded clone.

-	-	TRBJ2-3	TRBV27	TGTGCCAGCAGTTTACCCCACACAGATACGCAGTATTTT	CASSLPHTDTQYF
-	few	TRBJ2-5	TRBV19	TGTGCCAGTAGTATTGGAGGTCAGATACAAGAGACCCAGTACTTC	CASSIGGQIQETQYF
TRBD1	-	TRBJ1-2	TRBV7-2	TGTGCCAGCAGCTTCCGGGACAGGGGAAACTATGGCTACACCTTC	CASSFRDRGNYGYTF
TRBD1	-	TRBJ2-7	TRBV29-1	TGCAGCGTTGAAGGGGACAGATACGAGCAGTACTTC	CSVEGDRYEQYF
-	-	TRBJ1-5	TRBV7-9	TGTGCCAGCAGCACGGACGGGAATAGCAATCAGCCCCAGCATTTT	CASSTDGNSNQPQHF
TRBD1	few	TRBJ1-1	TRBV4-3	TGCGCCAGCAGCCAGAGGACAGGGCAGAACACTGAAGCTTTCTTT	CASSQRTGQNTEAFF
-	-	TRBJ1-5	TRBV18	TGTGCCAGCTCACCGGGGGGGGCGAGCAATCAGCCCCAGCATTTT	CASSPGGASNQPQHF
TRBD1	-	TRBJ1-2	TRBV4-3	TGCGCCAGCAGCCCCAACAGGGGCTATGGCTACACCTTC	CASSPNRGYGYTF
TRBD1	-	TRBJ1-5	TRBV5-1	TGCGCCAGCAGCTGGACAGGAGGCCTCGAGCCCCAGCATTTT	CASSWTGGLEPQHF
-	once	TRBJ2-3	TRBV5-6	TGTGCCAGCAGTCGCTCAGCACGGGACACACTCACAGATACGCAGTATTTT	CASSRSARDTLTDTQYF
-	-	TRBJ2-7	TRBV7-9	TGTGCCAGCAGCCCCTGGGCACAGGGTCCCCTTGAGGAGCAGTACTTC	CASSPWAQGPLEEQYF
-	-	TRBJ1-5	TRBV2	TGTGCCAGCAGGGGCGACAGTTCCTGGGGGGATCAGCCCCAGCATTTT	CASRGDSSWGDQPQHF
TRBD1	-	TRBJ2-2	TRBV5-1	TGCGCCAGCAGCGTAGGACAGGGGGGCACCGGGGAGCTGTTTTTT	CASSVGQGGTGELFF
-	once	TRBJ1-2	TRBV29-1	TGCAGCTCTCAGGGGTTAAGCTATGGCTACACCTTC	CSSQGLSYGYTF
-	-	TRBJ1-5	TRBV2	TGTGCCAGCAGTCGGACCAAGGGGATCCAGCCCCAGCATTTT	CASSRTKGIQPQHF
-	-	TRBJ1-2	TRBV28	TGTGCCAGCAGTTTCAACTGGGGGGGCAACTATGGCTACACCTTC	CASSFNWGGNYGYTF
TRBD1	-	TRBJ1-1	TRBV5-1	TGCGCCAGCAGGAGGGACAGAACTGAAGCTTTCTTT	CASRRDRTEAFF
-	-	TRBJ2-1	TRBV9	TGTGCCAGCAGCTCCAGGGGGGCCCTTGGGAATGAGCAGTTCTTC	CASSSRGALGNEQFF
-	-	TRBJ1-4	TRBV19	TGTGCCAGTAGCAGAGGGTATGCGGATGAAAAACTGTTTTTT	CASSRGYADEKLFF